What follows describes a single T cell receptor beta chain. The target antigen is unknown. This sample is drawn from a study of T cell responses to AZD1222 COVID-19 vaccine. Study results and limitations: Spike regions recognized by vaccine-associated CD4 TCRs spanned the protein, led by 160-218 and 743-854. Targeting of unmutated variant regions was reportedly seen in nearly half of spike-specific TCRs. When two AZD1222 doses had been given, Spike-specific TCR breadth and depth rose. Mostly white British, mostly female donors; authors suggested clonal diversity may be underestimated.

Data came from immunoSEQ multiplex PCR; TCRdb stores just in-frame clones and leaves some out. The repertoire holds some 190,000 clones, with around 90% as singletons. This specimen consisted of peripheral blood, obtained 28 days after the second AZD1222 dose. The TCR originated in an adult who received the AZD1222 COVID-19 vaccine.

The CDR3 reads CASSQEVTGLGGTDTQYF. Written as DNA, the CDR3 is TGTGCCAGCAGCCAAGAAGTGACGGGATTGGGTGGGACAGATACGCAGTATTTT. The chain carries TRBV4-2 and TRBJ2-3, with a tentative D call TRBD2 (5 bases). Germline V gene lookup returns CDR1 LGHNA and CDR2 YNFKEQ. With 0 bases removed from V and 3 bases from J, the gap between germline ends came to 19 bases. The CDR3 totals 18 residues.